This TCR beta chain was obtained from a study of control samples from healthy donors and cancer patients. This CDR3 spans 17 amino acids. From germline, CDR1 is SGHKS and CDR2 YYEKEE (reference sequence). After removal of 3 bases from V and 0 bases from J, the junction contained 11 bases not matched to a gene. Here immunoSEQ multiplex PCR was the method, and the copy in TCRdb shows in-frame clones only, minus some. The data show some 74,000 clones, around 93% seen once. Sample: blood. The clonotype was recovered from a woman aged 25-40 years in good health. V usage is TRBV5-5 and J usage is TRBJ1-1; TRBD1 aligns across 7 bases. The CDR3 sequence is CASSYNGQAFMNTEAFF. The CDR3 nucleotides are TGTGCCAGCAGCTACAACGGACAGGCCTTTATGAACACTGAAGCTTTCTTT.